This T cell receptor (beta chain) was retrieved from a study of PD-1 blockade in mismatch repair-deficient tumors. Study-level information: Enrolled 2013-2016, patients had progressing, pretreated mismatch repair-deficient cancers of over nine types. Overall study findings and caveats: Tumor-resident clones, often undetectable pretreatment in blood, expanded then contracted after pembrolizumab.

The germline V gene encodes CDR1 LNHDA and CDR2 SQIVND (reference sequence). Trimming took 10 bases from V and 4 from J; bases not matched to a gene: 17. The CDR3 has 18 residues. PCR or immunohistochemistry showed mismatch repair deficiency in every enrolled patient. TCRs were sequenced from a few patients responding to pembrolizumab. Clones were read by immunoSEQ multiplex PCR, and TCRdb kept only the in-frame ones, dropping some. The sample shows about 63,000 clones, more than 70% of them seen only once. In this sample, this clone turned up a few times. What it recognizes is unknown. The rearrangement joins TRBV19 to TRBJ2-7; 15 bases agree with TRBD2. Sequenced material: peripheral blood, taken 52 weeks after starting pembrolizumab. This TCR was sampled from an adult with mismatch repair-deficient cancer. Here the CDR3 reads CATSPGLAGGTLDYEQYF. The DNA of the CDR3 is TGTGCCACCTCGCCGGGACTAGCGGGAGGAACACTGGATTACGAGCAGTACTTC.